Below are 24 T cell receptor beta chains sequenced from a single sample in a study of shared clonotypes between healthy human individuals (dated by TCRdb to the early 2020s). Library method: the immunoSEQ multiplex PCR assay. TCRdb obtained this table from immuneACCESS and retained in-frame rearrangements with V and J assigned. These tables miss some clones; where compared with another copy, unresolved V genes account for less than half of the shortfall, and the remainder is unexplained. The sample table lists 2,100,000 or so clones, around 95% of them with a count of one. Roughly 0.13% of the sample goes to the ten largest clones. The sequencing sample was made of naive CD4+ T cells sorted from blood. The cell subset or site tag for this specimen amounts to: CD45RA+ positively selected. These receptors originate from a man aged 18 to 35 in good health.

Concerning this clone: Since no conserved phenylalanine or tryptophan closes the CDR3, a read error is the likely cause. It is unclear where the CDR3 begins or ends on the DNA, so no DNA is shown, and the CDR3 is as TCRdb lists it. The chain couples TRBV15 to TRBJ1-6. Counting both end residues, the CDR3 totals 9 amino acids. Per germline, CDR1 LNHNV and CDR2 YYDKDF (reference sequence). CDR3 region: CATSSDFLD.

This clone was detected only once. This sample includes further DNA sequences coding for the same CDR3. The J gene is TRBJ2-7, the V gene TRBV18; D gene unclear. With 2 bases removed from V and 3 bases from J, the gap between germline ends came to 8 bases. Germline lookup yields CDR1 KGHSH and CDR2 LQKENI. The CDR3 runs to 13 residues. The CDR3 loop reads CASSPGVNYEQYF. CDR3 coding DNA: TGTGCCAGCTCACCAGGGGTTAACTACGAGCAGTACTTC.

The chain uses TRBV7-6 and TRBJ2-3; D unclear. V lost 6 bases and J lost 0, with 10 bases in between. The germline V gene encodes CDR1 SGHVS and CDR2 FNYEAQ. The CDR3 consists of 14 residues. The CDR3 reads CASRPLGSTDTQYF. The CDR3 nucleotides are TGTGCCAGCAGGCCCCTGGGGAGCACAGATACGCAGTATTTT.

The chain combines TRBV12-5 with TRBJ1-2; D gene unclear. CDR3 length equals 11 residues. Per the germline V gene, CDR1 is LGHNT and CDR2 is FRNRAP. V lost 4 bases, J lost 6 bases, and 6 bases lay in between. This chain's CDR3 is CASGSGDGYTF. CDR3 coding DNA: TGTGCTAGTGGTTCTGGAGATGGCTACACCTTC.

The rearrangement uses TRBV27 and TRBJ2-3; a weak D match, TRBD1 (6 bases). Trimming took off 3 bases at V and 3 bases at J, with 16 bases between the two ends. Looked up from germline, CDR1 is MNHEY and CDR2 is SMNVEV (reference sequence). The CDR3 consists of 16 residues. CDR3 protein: CASSFGEWGPTDTQYF. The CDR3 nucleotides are TGTGCCAGCAGTTTTGGGGAGTGGGGGCCGACAGATACGCAGTATTTT.

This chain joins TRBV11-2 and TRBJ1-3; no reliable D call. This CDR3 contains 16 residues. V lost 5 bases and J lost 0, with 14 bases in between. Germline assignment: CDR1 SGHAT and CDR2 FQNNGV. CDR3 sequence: CASSAFTASSGNTIYF. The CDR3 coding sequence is TGTGCCAGCAGCGCCTTTACAGCGTCCTCTGGAAACACCATATATTTT.

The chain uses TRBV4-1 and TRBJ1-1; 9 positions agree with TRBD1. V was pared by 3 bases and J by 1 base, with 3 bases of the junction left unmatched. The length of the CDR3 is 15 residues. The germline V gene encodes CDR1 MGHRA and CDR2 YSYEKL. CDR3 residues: CASSHRGQGNTEAFF. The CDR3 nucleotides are TGCGCCAGCAGCCACCGGGGACAGGGGAACACTGAAGCTTTCTTT.

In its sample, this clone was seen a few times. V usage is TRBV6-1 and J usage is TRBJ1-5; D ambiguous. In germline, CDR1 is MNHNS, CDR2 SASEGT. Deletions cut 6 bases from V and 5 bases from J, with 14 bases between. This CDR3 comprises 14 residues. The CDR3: CASREPGPDQPQHF. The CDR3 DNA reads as TGTGCCAGCAGGGAGCCGGGCCCCGATCAGCCCCAGCATTTT.

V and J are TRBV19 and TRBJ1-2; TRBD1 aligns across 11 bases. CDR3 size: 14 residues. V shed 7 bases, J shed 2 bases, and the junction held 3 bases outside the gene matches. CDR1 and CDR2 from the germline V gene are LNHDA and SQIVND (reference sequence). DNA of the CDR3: TGTGCCAGTATTGGGACAGGGGGAAACTATGGCTACACCTTC. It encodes CASIGTGGNYGYTF.

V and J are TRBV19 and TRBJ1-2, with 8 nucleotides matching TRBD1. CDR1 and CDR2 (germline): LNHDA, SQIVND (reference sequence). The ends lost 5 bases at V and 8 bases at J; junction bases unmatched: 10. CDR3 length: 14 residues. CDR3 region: CASSAGQGTFGYTF. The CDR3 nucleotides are TGTGCCAGTAGTGCCGGACAGGGCACGTTCGGCTACACCTTC.

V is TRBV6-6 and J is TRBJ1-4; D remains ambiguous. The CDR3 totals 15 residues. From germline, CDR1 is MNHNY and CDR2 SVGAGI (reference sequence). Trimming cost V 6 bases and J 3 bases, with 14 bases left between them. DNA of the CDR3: TGTGCCAGCAGGGAAGGGATTCTCCCTAATGAAAAACTGTTTTTT. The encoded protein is CASREGILPNEKLFF.

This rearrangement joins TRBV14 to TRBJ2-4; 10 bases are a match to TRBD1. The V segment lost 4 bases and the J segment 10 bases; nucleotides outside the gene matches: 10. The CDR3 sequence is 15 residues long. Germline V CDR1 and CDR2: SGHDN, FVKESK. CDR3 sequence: CASSPTFDRGRIQYF. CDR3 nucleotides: TGTGCCAGCAGCCCGACTTTCGACAGGGGGCGAATTCAGTACTTC.

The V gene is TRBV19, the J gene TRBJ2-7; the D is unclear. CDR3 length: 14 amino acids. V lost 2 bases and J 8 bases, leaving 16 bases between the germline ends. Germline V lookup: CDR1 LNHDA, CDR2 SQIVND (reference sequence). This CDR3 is CASSIQVLGSQQYF. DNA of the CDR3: TGTGCCAGTAGTATACAGGTTTTGGGCAGTCAGCAGTACTTC.

CDR3 nucleotide sequence: TGTGCCAGCAGCTTTACAGCGGGGGCCACAACTAATGAAAAACTGTTTTTT. Translated, it gives CASSFTAGATTNEKLFF. The chain combines TRBV5-8 with TRBJ1-4; possible D gene TRBD1, 6 bases. Trimming stripped 2 bases from V and 0 bases from J, with 14 bases between. Germline CDR1 and CDR2: SGHTS and YDEGEE. CDR3 length: 17 residues.

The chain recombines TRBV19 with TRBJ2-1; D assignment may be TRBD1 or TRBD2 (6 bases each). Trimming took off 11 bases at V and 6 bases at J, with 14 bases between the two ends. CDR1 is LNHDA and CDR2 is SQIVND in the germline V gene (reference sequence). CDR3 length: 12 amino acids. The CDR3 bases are TGTGCCGCTGGGGGGCGCCGCAATGAGCAGTTCTTC. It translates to CAAGGRRNEQFF.

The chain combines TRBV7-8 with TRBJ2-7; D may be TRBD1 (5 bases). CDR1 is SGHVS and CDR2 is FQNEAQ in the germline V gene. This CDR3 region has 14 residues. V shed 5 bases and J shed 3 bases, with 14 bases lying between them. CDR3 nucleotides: TGTGCCAGCAGCAGCAGGGTGGTTAGCTACGAGCAGTACTTC. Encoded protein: CASSSRVVSYEQYF.

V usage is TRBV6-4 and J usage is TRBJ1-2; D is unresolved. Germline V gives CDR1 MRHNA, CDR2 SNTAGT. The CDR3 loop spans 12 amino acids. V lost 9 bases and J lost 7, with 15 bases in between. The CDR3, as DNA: TGTGCCAGAGGGTTCCGCCTTGGTGGCTACACCTTC. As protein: CARGFRLGGYTF.

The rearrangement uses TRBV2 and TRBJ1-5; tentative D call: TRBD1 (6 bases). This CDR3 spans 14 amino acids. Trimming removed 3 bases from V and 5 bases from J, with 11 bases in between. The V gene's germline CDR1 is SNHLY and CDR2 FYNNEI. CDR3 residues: CASSEDRSYQPQHF. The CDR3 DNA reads TGTGCCAGCAGTGAGGACAGATCATATCAGCCCCAGCATTTT.

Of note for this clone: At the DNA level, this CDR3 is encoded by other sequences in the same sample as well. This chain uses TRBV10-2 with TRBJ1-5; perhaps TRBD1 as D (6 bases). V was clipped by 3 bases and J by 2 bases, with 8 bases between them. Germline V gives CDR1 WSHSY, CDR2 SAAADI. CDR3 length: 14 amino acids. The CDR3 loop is CASSEQGGNQPQHF. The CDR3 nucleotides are TGCGCCAGCAGTGAACAGGGAGGCAATCAGCCCCAGCATTTT.

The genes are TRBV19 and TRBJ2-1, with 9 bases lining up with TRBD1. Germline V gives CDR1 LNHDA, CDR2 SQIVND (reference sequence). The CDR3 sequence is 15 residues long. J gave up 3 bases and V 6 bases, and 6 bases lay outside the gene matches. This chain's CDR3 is CASRGTGGNYNEQFF. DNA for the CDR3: TGTGCCAGTAGGGGTACAGGGGGCAACTACAATGAGCAGTTCTTC.

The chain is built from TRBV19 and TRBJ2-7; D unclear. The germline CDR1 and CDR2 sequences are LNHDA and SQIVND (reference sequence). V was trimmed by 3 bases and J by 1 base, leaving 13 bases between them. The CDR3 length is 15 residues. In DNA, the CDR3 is TGTGCCAGTAGTATGGGCGACTTGAGGTCCTACGAGCAGTACTTC. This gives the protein CASSMGDLRSYEQYF.

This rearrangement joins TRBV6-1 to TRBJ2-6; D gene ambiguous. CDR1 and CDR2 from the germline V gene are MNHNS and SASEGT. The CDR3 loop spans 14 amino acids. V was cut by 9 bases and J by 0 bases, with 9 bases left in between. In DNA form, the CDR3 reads TGTGCCAGTCTCAGTAACTCTGGGGCCAACGTCCTGACTTTC. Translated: CASLSNSGANVLTF.

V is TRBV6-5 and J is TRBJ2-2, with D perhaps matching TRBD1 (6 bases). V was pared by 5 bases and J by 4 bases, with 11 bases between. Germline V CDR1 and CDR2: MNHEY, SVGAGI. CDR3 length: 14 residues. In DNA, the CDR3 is TGTGCCAGCAGTACCGGACAGATCACCGGGGAGCTGTTTTTT. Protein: CASSTGQITGELFF.

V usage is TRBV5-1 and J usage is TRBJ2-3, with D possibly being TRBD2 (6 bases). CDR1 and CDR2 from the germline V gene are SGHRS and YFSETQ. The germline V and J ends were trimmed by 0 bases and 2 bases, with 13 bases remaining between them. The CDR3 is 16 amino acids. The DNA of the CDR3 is TGCGCCAGCAGCTTGGATAGACTAGGACTCACAGATACGCAGTATTTT. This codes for CASSLDRLGLTDTQYF.